This TCR beta chain was retrieved from a study of CD8 T cells in Susac syndrome. The study used treatment-naive patients who had stable or active relapsing-remitting disease as multiple sclerosis controls. TEMRA cells were FACS-enriched, unlike CD8+ and CD4+ T cells, which were negatively isolated. RNA totalling roughly 0.45 to 1 ug underwent reverse transcription with random hexamers. TCRdb re-derived calls from the immunoSEQ multiplex PCR reads in MiXCR, one entry per CDR3 protein. The data show fewer than 300,000 distinct CDR3 sequences, about 85% seen once. The material sequenced was CD8+ T cells from PBMCs. The sequence came from a human donor with multiple sclerosis.

CDR3 sequence reads: CATSDLREGLGYTF. CDR3 bases: TGTGCCACCAGTGATTTGAGAGAGGGTCTTGGCTACACCTTC. This chain connects TRBV24-1 to TRBJ1-2; no clear D gene. The CDR3 consists of 14 residues. CDR1 and CDR2 (germline): KGHDR, SFDVKD. Trimming pared 0 bases from V and 7 bases from J, leaving 11 bases between.